This paragraph reports one T cell receptor (beta chain). Its antigen remains unknown. This record belongs to a study of cytomegalovirus exposure and HLA in healthy donors. In the study overall: The study placed over 65% of its 398 genotyped donors in the Caucasian-associated ancestry cluster. Points from the study as a whole: Later, an analysis showed that TCR beta chains associated with HLA were more clonally expanded than others that were equally common. Relative to the approximately 700-donor mean, N-insertions were reportedly fewer in an Asian-associated ancestry cluster in a later analysis. It was reported that the classifier diagnosed cytomegalovirus status with high specificity and sensitivity in both the original and validation cohorts.

The PCR had 60 Vbeta and 13 Jbeta primers. The method was immunoSEQ multiplex PCR; TCRdb's version includes in-frame clones alone and lacks a portion of them. The data contain roughly 200,000 clones, 9.5% to 15% of them singletons. The CDR3 has 13 residues. Trimming cost V 0 bases and J 10 bases, with 12 bases left between them. Germline-derived CDR1 and CDR2 are MNHNS and SASEGT. This clonotype was obtained from a man in his fifties or sixties in good health and CMV-seropositive. The sequenced sample was PBMCs. The rearrangement uses TRBV6-1 and TRBJ1-1; no firm D call. The CDR3: CASSEAWAAGAFF. The CDR3 DNA reads TGTGCCAGCAGTGAAGCTTGGGCGGCGGGAGCTTTCTTT.